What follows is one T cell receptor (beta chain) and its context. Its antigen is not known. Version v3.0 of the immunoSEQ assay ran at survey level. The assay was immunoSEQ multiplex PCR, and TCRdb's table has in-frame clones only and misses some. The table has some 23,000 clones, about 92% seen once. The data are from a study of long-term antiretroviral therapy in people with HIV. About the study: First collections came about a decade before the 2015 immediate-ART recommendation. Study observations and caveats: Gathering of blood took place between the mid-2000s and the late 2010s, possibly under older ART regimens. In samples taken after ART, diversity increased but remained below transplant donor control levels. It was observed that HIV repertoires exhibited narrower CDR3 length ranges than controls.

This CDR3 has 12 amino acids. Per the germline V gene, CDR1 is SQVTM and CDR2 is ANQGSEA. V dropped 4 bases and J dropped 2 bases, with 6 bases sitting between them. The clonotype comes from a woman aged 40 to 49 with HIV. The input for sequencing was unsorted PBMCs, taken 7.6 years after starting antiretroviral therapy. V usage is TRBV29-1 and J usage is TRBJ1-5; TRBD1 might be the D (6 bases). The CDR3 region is CSVGQGNQPQHF. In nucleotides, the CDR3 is TGCAGCGTTGGACAGGGCAATCAGCCCCAGCATTTT.